This T cell receptor beta chain was profiled in a study of T cell responses to AZD1222 COVID-19 vaccine. Notes on the study in general: Donors were mostly white British, more females; clonal diversity possibly underestimated. Two AZD1222 doses significantly raised spike-specific TCR breadth and depth over controls. Mapped onto spike, vaccine-associated CD4 TCRs spanned it and were dominant at 160-218 and 743-854.

Clones were sequenced by immunoSEQ multiplex PCR, and TCRdb holds only the in-frame ones, with some missing. In the table there are around 80,000 clones, around 90% of which are singletons. Pooled together were second doses at about 4 or about 12 weeks. This CDR3 is 16 amino acids long. Trimming cost V 3 bases and J 4 bases, with 17 bases left between them. Germline assignment: CDR1 KGHSH and CDR2 LQKENI. Of note for this clone: Its target is unknown.

This clonotype was sampled from an adult who received the AZD1222 COVID-19 vaccine. The chain links TRBV18 to TRBJ2-3, with D tentatively TRBD2 (6 bases). Material: peripheral blood, obtained 28 days after the second AZD1222 dose. The CDR3 region has the DNA TGTGCCAGCTCACCGCGACTCTCGGGAGCTCCAGATACGCAGTATTTT. Its translation is CASSPRLSGAPDTQYF.